The T cell receptor (beta chain) under discussion was sequenced for a study of blood T cells in healthy people across ages. Trimming cost V 6 bases and J 0 bases, with 26 bases left between them. The CDR3 consists of 19 residues. Germline lookup yields CDR1 SGHTA and CDR2 FQGNSA. Study-wide points: Per-million-T-cell TCR beta diversity fell roughly linearly with age. The unsorted PBMCs prevented any conclusive comparison of naive versus antigen-experienced cells.

Primers used in a second PCR of about 7 to 11 cycles were a sample-barcoded 5' primer and a J-beta primer mix. Every single cDNA molecule received a tag from a template-switch adaptor with 12 random nucleotides. TCRdb reprocessed the 5' RACE reads via MiXCR and lists one record per CDR3 protein. The table shows roughly 800,000 distinct CDR3 sequences, with 55% to 75% occurring only once. Comment on this clonotype: Its cognate antigen is unknown.

This sequence joins TRBV7-2 and TRBJ1-1; D remains ambiguous. This receptor was taken from a man younger than 40 in good health. Specimen: blood. The CDR3 region is CASSSPFLAGRGLNTEAFF. The CDR3 nucleotides read TGTGCCAGCAGTAGCCCCTTTCTAGCGGGCCGAGGTTTGAACACTGAAGCTTTCTTT.